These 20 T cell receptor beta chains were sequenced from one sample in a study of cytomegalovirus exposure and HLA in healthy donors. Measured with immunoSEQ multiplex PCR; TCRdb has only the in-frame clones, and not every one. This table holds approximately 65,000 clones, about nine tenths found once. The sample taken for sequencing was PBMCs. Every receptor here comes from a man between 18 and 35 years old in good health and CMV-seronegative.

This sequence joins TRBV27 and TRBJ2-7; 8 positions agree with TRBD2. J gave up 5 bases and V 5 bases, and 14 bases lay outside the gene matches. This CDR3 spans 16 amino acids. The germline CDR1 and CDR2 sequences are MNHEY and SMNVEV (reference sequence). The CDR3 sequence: CASSPPPGLGYHEQYF. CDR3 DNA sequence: TGTGCCAGCAGTCCTCCGCCGGGACTAGGGTATCACGAGCAGTACTTC.

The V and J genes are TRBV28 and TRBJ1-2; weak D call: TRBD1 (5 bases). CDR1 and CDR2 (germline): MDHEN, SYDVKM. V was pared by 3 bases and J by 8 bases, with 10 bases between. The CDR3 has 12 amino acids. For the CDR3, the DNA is TGTGCCAGCAGTTTGCGACAGACCGGCTACACCTTC. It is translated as CASSLRQTGYTF.

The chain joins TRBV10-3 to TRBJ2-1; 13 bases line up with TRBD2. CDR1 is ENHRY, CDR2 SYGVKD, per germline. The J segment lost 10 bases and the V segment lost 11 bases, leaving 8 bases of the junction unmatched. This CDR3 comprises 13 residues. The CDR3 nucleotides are TGTGCCCTTGGGACTAGCGGGGTGAACGAGCAGTTCTTC. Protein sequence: CALGTSGVNEQFF.

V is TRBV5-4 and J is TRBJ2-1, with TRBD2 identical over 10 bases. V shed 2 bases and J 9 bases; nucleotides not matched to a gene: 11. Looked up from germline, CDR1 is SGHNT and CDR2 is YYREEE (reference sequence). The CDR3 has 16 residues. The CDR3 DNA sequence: TGTGCCAGCAGCTTTCTTTCAGCGGGAGGGCCGGGTGAGCAGTTCTTC. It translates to CASSFLSAGGPGEQFF.

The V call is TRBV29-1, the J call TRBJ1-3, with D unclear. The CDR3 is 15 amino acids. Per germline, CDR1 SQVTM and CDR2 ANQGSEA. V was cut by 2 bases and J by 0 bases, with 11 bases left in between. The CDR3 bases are TGCAGCGTTGAATTTCCCGACTACTCTGGAAACACCATATATTTT. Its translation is CSVEFPDYSGNTIYF.

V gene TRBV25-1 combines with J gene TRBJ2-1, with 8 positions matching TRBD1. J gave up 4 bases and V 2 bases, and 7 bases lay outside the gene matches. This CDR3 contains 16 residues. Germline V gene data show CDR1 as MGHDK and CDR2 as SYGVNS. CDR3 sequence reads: CASSEKRTGQYNEQFF. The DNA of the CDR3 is TGTGCCAGCAGTGAAAAAAGGACAGGGCAGTACAATGAGCAGTTCTTC.

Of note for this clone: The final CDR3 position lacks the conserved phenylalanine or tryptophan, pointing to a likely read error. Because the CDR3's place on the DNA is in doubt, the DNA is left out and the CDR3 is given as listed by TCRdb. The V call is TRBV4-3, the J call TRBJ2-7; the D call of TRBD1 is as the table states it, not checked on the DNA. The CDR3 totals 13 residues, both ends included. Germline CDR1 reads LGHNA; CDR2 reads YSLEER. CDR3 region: CASSPKTGTGAVD.

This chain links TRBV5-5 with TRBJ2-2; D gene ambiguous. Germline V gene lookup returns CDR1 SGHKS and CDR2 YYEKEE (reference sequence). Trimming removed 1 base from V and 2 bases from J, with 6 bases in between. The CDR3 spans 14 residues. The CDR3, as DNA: TGTGCCAGCAGCTTGTCAGGAAACACCGGGGAGCTGTTTTTT. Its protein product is CASSLSGNTGELFF. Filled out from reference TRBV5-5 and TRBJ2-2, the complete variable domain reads DAGVTQSPTHLIKTRGQQVTLRCSPISGHKSVSWYQQVLGQGPQFIFQYYEKEERGRGNFPDRFSARQFPNYSSELNVNALLLGDSALYLCASSLSGNTGELFFGEGSRLTVL.

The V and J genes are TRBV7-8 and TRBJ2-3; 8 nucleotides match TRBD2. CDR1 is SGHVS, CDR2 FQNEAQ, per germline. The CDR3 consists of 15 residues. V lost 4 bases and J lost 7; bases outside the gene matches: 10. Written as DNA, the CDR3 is TGTGCCAGCAGCTCTGTCGCGGGAGGTCGAAATACGCAGTATTTT. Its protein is CASSSVAGGRNTQYF.

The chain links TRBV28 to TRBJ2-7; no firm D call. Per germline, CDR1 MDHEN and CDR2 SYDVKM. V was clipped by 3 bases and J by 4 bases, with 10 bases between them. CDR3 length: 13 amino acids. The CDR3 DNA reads TGTGCCAGCAGTTTCCTAGACGGATACGAGCAGTACTTC. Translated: CASSFLDGYEQYF.

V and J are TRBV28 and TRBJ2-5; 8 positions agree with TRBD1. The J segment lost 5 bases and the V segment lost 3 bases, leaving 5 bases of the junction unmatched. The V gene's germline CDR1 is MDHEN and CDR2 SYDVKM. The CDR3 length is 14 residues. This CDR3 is CASSLDRVYETQYF. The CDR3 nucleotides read TGTGCCAGCAGTTTGGACAGGGTGTACGAGACCCAGTACTTC. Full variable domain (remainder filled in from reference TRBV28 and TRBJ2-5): DVKVTQSSRYLVKRTGEKVFLECVQDMDHENMFWYRQDPGLGLRLIYFSYDVKMKEKGDIPEGYSVSREKKERFSLILESASTNQTSMYLCASSLDRVYETQYFGPGTRLLVL.

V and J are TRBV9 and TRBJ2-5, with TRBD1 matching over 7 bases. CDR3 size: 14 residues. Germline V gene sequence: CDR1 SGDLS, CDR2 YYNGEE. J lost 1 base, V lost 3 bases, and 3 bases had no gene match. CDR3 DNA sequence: TGTGCCAGCAGCGCCGGGACAGCCCAAGAGACCCAGTACTTC. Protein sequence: CASSAGTAQETQYF.

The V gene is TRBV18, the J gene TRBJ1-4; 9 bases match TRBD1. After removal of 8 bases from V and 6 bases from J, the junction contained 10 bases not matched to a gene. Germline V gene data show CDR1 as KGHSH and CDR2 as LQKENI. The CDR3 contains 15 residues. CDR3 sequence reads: CASAFGQGRDEKLFF. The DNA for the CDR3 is TGTGCCAGCGCTTTCGGACAGGGGAGGGATGAAAAACTGTTTTTT. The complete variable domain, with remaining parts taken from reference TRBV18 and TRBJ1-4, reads NAGVMQNPRHLVRRRGQEARLRCSPMKGHSHVYWYRQLPEEGLKFMVYLQKENIIDESGMPKERFSAEFPKEGPSILRIQQVVRGDSAAYFCASAFGQGRDEKLFFGSGTQLSVL.

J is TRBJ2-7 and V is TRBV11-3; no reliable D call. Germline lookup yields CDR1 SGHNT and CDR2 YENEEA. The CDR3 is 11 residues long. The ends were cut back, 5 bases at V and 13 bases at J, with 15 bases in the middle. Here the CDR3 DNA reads TGTGCCAGCAGCGGCCCCGGGTCTATATACTTC. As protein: CASSGPGSIYF.

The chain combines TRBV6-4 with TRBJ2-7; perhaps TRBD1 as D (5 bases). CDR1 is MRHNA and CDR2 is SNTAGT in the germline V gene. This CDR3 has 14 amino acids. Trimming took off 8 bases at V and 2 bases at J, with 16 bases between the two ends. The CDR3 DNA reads TGTGCCAGCTGCGTTCAGGGTTCAACCTACGAGCAGTACTTC. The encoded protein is CASCVQGSTYEQYF.

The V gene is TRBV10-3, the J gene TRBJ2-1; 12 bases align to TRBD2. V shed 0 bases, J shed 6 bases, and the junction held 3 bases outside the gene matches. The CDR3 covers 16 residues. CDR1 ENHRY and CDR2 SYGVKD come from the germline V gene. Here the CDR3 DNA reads TGTGCCATCAGTGAGTCTGGGGGACTAGCGGGCAATGAGCAGTTCTTC. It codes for CAISESGGLAGNEQFF.

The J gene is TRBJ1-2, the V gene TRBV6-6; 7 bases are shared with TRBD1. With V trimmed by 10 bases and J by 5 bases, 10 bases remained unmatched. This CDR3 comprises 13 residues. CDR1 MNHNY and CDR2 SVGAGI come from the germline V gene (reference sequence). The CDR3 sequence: CATRDSSFYGYTF. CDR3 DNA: TGTGCCACCCGGGACAGCTCGTTTTATGGCTACACCTTC.

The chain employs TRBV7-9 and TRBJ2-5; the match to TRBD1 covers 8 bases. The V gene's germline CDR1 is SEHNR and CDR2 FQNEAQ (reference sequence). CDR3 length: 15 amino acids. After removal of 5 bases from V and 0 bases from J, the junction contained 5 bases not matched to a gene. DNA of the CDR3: TGTGCCAGCAGCGAGACGACAGGGGACCAAGAGACCCAGTACTTC. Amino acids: CASSETTGDQETQYF.

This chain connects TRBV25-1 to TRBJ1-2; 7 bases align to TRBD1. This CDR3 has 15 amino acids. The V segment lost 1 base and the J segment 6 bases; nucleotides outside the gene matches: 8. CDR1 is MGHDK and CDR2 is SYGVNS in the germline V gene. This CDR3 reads CASSESGQGGHGYTF. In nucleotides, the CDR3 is TGTGCCAGCAGTGAATCCGGGCAGGGGGGCCATGGCTACACCTTC.

CDR3 amino acids: CASSSTQGAGEQYF. The DNA for the CDR3 is TGTGCCAGCAGCTCAACACAGGGGGCGGGCGAGCAGTACTTC. V usage is TRBV7-2 and J usage is TRBJ2-7; 9 positions agree with TRBD1. The V and J ends lost 4 bases and 6 bases, in that order; junction bases with no gene match: 7. CDR1 SGHTA and CDR2 FQGNSA come from the germline V gene. The CDR3 totals 14 residues. The variable domain in full, with the rest retrieved from reference TRBV7-2 and TRBJ2-7, is GAGVSQSPSNKVTEKGKDVELRCDPISGHTALYWYRQSLGQGLEFLIYFQGNSAPDKSGLPSDRFSAERTGGSVSTLTIQRTQQEDSAVYLCASSSTQGAGEQYFGPGTRLTVT.